The 9 T cell receptor beta chains below come from one sample, sequenced in a study of blood T cell repertoires in COVID-19. Assay used: immunoSEQ multiplex PCR; TCRdb lists only in-frame clones, some missing. The data contain 350,000 or so clones, around 87% of them seen just once; the ten biggest clones take up more than 9%. Sequenced sample: peripheral blood. The receptors originated from a woman in her twenties or thirties with COVID-19, enrolled during active disease.

The chain has TRBV29-1 and TRBJ2-1, with TRBD1 matching 10 bases. Per germline, CDR1 SQVTM and CDR2 ANQGSEA. This CDR3 comprises 14 residues. Trimming cost V 6 bases and J 4 bases; bases outside gene matches: 6. The CDR3 reads CSVLDRGLYNEQFF. Written as DNA, the CDR3 is TGCAGCGTGCTCGACAGGGGGCTGTACAATGAGCAGTTCTTC.

V gene TRBV11-2 combines with J gene TRBJ2-7, with a tentative D call TRBD1 (5 bases). Germline-derived CDR1 and CDR2 are SGHAT and FQNNGV. This CDR3 has 16 residues. V shed 0 bases and J shed 0 bases, with 12 bases lying between them. The CDR3: CASSLDRWGLSYEQYF. The DNA of the CDR3 is TGTGCCAGCAGCTTAGATAGGTGGGGCCTCTCCTACGAGCAGTACTTC.

The chain recombines TRBV4-1 with TRBJ2-1; TRBD2 agrees at 11 bases. CDR3 length: 18 amino acids. Germline trimming cut 1 base from V and 4 bases from J; bases unmatched to any gene: 9. Germline assignment: CDR1 MGHRA and CDR2 YSYEKL. Here the CDR3 reads CASSQVLAGVLLYNEQFF. CDR3 in DNA: TGCGCCAGCAGCCAAGTACTAGCGGGAGTCCTCCTTTACAATGAGCAGTTCTTC.

This clone showed up just a few times. The V gene is TRBV29-1, the J gene TRBJ1-5, with 8 bases that match TRBD1. Germline trimming cut 7 bases from V and 3 bases from J; bases unmatched to any gene: 5. Germline CDR1 and CDR2: SQVTM and ANQGSEA. The CDR3 totals 13 residues. CDR3: CSAGQGVNQPQHF. The CDR3 coding sequence is TGCAGCGCAGGACAGGGTGTCAATCAGCCCCAGCATTTT.

The CDR3 sequence: CASSPRRDLGWAFF. The CDR3 DNA is TGCGCCAGCAGCCCTAGGCGGGACCTGGGCTGGGCTTTCTTT. The chain carries TRBV5-1 and TRBJ1-1; D may be TRBD1 (5 bases). Trimming shortened V by 4 bases and J by 11 bases, and 21 bases separated the two germline ends. The CDR3 has 14 amino acids. Germline V gene sequence: CDR1 SGHRS, CDR2 YFSETQ.

This clone was detected a few times. V is TRBV5-1 and J is TRBJ2-1; tentative D call: TRBD1 (5 bases). V lost 1 base to trimming and J lost 5 bases, with 13 bases between them. Per germline, CDR1 SGHRS and CDR2 YFSETQ. There are 15 residues in the CDR3. The CDR3 sequence is CASSLWQGGNNEQFF. The CDR3 DNA sequence: TGCGCCAGCAGCTTGTGGCAGGGTGGGAACAATGAGCAGTTCTTC. Combining the CDR3 with reference TRBV5-1 and TRBJ2-1 gives the whole variable domain KAGVTQTPRYLIKTRGQQVTLSCSPISGHRSVSWYQQTPGQGLQFLFEYFSETQRNKGNFPGRFSGRQFSNSRSEMNVSTLELGDSALYLCASSLWQGGNNEQFFGPGTRLTVL.

The rearrangement uses TRBV5-1 and TRBJ1-1; D call uncertain. With 4 bases removed from V and 3 bases from J, the gap between germline ends came to 10 bases. Germline CDR1 SGHRS, CDR2 YFSETQ. CDR3 size: 13 residues. The CDR3 DNA follows: TGCGCCAGCAGCAGGCGGTTAGACACTGAAGCTTTCTTT. This gives the protein CASSRRLDTEAFF.

This rearrangement joins TRBV4-3 to TRBJ2-1, with TRBD2 identical over 10 bases. Trimming took 2 bases from V and 10 from J; bases not matched to a gene: 14. Germline CDR1 LGHNA, CDR2 YSLEER. This CDR3 has 17 amino acids. The CDR3 DNA reads TGCGCCAGCAGCCAAAAATTCACCGGGACTAGCGTCAACGAGCAGTTCTTC. Protein product: CASSQKFTGTSVNEQFF.

This clone was detected many times. The V gene is TRBV7-2, the J gene TRBJ1-3; D remains unclear. Per the germline V gene, CDR1 is SGHTA and CDR2 is FQGNSA. The CDR3 is made up of 16 amino acids. V shed 0 bases and J shed 0 bases, with 9 bases lying between them. This CDR3 reads CASSLAGAPSGNTIYF. The CDR3 DNA reads as TGTGCCAGCAGCTTAGCGGGAGCCCCCTCTGGAAACACCATATATTTT.